The TCR beta chain under discussion was sequenced for a study of blood T cells in healthy people across ages. CDR1 is SEHNR, CDR2 FQNEAQ, per germline (reference sequence). CDR3 length equals 16 residues. The V gene end was trimmed by 5 bases and the J gene end by 8 bases; junction bases not matched to a gene: 13. The authors ran a second PCR of roughly 7 to 11 cycles using a sample-barcoded 5' primer and a J-beta primer mix. MiXCR, run by TCRdb on the 5' RACE reads, gives a single entry per CDR3 protein. The sample lists hundreds of thousands of distinct CDR3 sequences, approximately 48% seen once, with 15% to 25% in the top ten.

This clonotype was sampled from a man in his sixties in good health. The genes are TRBV7-9 and TRBJ2-1; the match to TRBD2 covers 9 bases. The sample was blood. The CDR3 loop reads CASSALGLATVDEQFF. CDR3 nucleotide sequence: TGTGCCAGCAGCGCACTCGGACTAGCGACGGTGGATGAGCAGTTCTTC.